This T cell receptor beta chain is drawn from a study of T-cell memory formation after mild COVID-19. 5'RACE with constant-segment primers built TCRalpha and TCRbeta cDNA libraries with UMIs. TCRdb re-analysed the 5' RACE reads in MiXCR, keeping a single row per CDR3 protein. This sample has hundreds of thousands of distinct CDR3 sequences, with 20% found just once. The CDR3 has 16 residues. Germline trimming cut 1 base from V and 5 bases from J; bases unmatched to any gene: 1. Germline CDR1 and CDR2: SGHVS and FQNEAQ. This clonotype has a handful of counts. No antigen is known for it. Study-wide results and caveats: Later expanders leaned CD4+, whereas clones that contracted between day 15 and 85 were balanced CD4/CD8. Pre-infection memory showed some responding clones, and this suggested that cross-reactive memory joined. Contracting CD4+ clones lay largely in CM and EM, with CD8+ ones residing in EMRA.

The rearrangement links TRBV7-8 to TRBJ2-1; 14 nucleotides match TRBD2. Sample: PBMCs or a T cell subset sorted from them (not recorded which). The TCR sequence derives from an adult woman who had mild COVID-19 (a few samples of this study predate the infection). Cell type and time point are not known. CDR3 protein: CASSLGGLAGDNEQFF. CDR3 nucleotide sequence: TGTGCCAGCAGCTTAGGGGGACTAGCGGGGGACAATGAGCAGTTCTTC.